This T cell receptor (beta chain) originates from a study of T-cell reconstitution after alpha-beta-depleted transplantation in children. General study results and limits: About two months after transplant, alpha-beta T cells reportedly came from several hundred expanded graft clones. Newly generated T cells supplied most T-cell counts and diversity one year post-transplant.

The sample holds many counts of this clonotype. Its antigen is not identified. Researchers prepared the TCRbeta library using unique molecular identifiers, the study reports. MiXCR, applied by TCRdb to the PCR reads, yields one record per CDR3 protein. Of around 300,000 distinct CDR3 sequences listed, roughly 7.8% are singletons. Germline V CDR1 and CDR2: MDHEN, SYDVKM. The CDR3 spans 15 residues. Trimming at V came to 4 bases and at J to 4 bases, leaving 10 bases not matched to a gene. This TCR was sampled from a female patient aged 2-10 years who had a stem cell transplant for Fanconi anemia, so the T cells may come from the graft donor. The rearrangement joins TRBV28 to TRBJ2-7; 7 nucleotides agree with TRBD1. The material was peripheral blood, obtained 360 days after TCRalphabeta/CD19-depleted stem cell transplant. The CDR3 reads CASSSPGQTFYEQYV. The CDR3 DNA is TGTGCCAGCAGTTCACCGGGACAGACCTTTTACGAGCAGTACGTC.